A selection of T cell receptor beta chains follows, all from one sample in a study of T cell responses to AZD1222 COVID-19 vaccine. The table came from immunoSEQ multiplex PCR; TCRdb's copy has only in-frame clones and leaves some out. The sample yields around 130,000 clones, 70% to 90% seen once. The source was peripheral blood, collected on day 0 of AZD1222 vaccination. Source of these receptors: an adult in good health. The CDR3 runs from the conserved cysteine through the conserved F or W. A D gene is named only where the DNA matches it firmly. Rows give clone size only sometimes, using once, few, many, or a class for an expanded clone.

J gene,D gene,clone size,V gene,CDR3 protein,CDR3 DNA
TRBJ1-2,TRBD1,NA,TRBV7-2,CASSNGQGDYGYTF,TGTGCCAGCAGCAACGGACAGGGGGACTATGGCTACACCTTC
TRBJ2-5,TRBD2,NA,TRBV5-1,CASSLAPPAGGGETQYF,TGCGCCAGCAGCTTGGCTCCTCCAGCGGGAGGGGGTGAGACCCAGTACTTC
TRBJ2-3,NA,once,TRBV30,CAWNLQEDTQYF,TGTGCCTGGAATCTCCAAGAAGATACGCAGTATTTT
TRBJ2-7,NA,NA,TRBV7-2,CASSSLGGVDEQYF,TGTGCCAGCAGCTCCCTGGGGGGAGTGGACGAGCAGTACTTC
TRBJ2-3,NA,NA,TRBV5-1,CASSLDGGLADTQYF,TGCGCCAGCAGCCTCGATGGAGGCCTCGCAGATACGCAGTATTTT
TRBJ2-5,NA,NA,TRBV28,CASSLVETQYF,TGTGCCAGCAGTTTGGTTGAGACCCAGTACTTC
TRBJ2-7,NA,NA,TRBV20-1,CSAAGRYEQYF,TGCAGTGCTGCTGGACGCTACGAGCAGTACTTC
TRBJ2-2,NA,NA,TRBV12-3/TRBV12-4,CASTEPGELFF,TGTGCCAGCACAGAACCCGGGGAGCTGTTTTTT
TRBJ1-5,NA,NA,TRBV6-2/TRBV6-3,CASSYRQGNQPQHF,TGTGCCAGCAGTTATAGACAAGGCAATCAGCCCCAGCATTTT
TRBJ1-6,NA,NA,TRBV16,CASSQSGQIYNSPLHF,TGTGCCAGCAGCCAATCGGGCCAGATCTATAATTCACCCCTCCACTTT
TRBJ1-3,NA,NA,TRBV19,CASSLDLRSSSGNTIYF,TGTGCCAGTAGCCTCGACCTCAGGAGTTCCTCTGGAAACACCATATATTTT
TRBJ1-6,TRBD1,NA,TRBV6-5,CASRRGQGITSPLHF,TGTGCCAGCAGGCGCGGACAGGGGATTACTTCACCCCTCCACTTT
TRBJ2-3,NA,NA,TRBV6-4,CASKRRESHTDTQYF,TGTGCCAGCAAGAGGCGAGAGTCTCACACAGATACGCAGTATTTT
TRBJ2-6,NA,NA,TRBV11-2,CASSPVGTGANVLTF,TGTGCCAGCTCGCCCGTGGGCACTGGGGCCAACGTCCTGACTTTC
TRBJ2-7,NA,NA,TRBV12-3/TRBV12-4,CASSFGAGRQQYF,TGTGCCAGCAGTTTTGGGGCGGGCCGGCAGCAGTACTTC
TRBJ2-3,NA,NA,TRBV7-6,CASSQGGSVTDTQYF,TGTGCCAGCAGTCAGGGGGGTAGCGTTACAGATACGCAGTATTTT
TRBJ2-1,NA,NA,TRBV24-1,CATSDFRQGNDEQFF,TGTGCCACCAGTGATTTCCGGCAGGGTAACGATGAGCAGTTCTTC
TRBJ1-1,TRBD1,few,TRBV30,CAWDRGQAEAFF,TGTGCCTGGGACAGGGGGCAGGCTGAAGCTTTCTTT
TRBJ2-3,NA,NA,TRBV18,CASPPRPGRLADTQYF,TGTGCCAGCCCCCCACGACCGGGGAGGTTAGCAGATACGCAGTATTTT
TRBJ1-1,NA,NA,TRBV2,CASSQLGYTEAFF,TGTGCCAGCAGTCAACTGGGTTACACTGAAGCTTTCTTT
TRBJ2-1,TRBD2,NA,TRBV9,CASSPWGGPNNEQFF,TGTGCCAGCAGCCCTTGGGGAGGGCCCAACAATGAGCAGTTCTTC
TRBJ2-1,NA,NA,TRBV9,CASSALGGGGGEQFF,TGTGCCAGCAGCGCCCTGGGTGGTGGGGGAGGTGAGCAGTTCTTC
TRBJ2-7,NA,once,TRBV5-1,CASSLVAGHEQYF,TGCGCCAGCAGCTTGGTTGCGGGGCACGAGCAGTACTTC
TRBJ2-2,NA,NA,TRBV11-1,CASSALVDTGELFF,TGTGCCAGCAGCGCCTTAGTGGACACCGGGGAGCTGTTTTTT
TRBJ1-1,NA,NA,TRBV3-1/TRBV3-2,CASSQHSGNTEAFF,TGTGCCAGCAGCCAACATTCAGGAAACACTGAAGCTTTCTTT
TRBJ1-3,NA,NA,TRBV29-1,CSVSSGNTIYF,TGCAGCGTTAGCTCTGGAAACACCATATATTTT
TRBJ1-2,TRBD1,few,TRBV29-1,CSVGGDSINYGYTF,TGCAGCGTGGGCGGGGACAGCATTAACTATGGCTACACCTTC
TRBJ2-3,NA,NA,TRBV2,CASSVGAVNTDTQYF,TGTGCCAGCAGTGTGGGGGCGGTTAACACAGATACGCAGTATTTT
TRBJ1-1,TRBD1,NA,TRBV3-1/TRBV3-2,CASNGQGETEAFF,TGTGCCAGCAACGGACAGGGGGAAACTGAAGCTTTCTTT
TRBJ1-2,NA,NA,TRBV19,CASSGNGYTF,TGTGCCAGTAGTGGGAATGGCTACACCTTC
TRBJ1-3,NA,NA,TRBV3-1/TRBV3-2,CASNLGGARGNTIYF,TGTGCCAGCAACCTCGGGGGAGCGAGAGGAAACACCATATATTTT
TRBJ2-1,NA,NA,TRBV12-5,CASGLAIPNEQFF,TGTGCTAGTGGTTTGGCCATCCCAAATGAGCAGTTCTTC
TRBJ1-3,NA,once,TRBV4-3,CASSQSIQSSGNTIYF,TGCGCCAGCAGCCAAAGTATACAGAGCTCTGGAAACACCATATATTTT
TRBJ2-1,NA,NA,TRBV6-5,CATLLMYNEQFF,TGTGCCACCCTTCTGATGTACAATGAGCAGTTCTTC
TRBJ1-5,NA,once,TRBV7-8,CASSFLPGEAQHF,TGTGCCAGCAGCTTCCTTCCAGGGGAGGCCCAGCATTTT
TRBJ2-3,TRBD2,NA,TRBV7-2,CASSYAGLATDTQYF,TGTGCCAGCAGCTACGCGGGACTAGCCACAGATACGCAGTATTTT
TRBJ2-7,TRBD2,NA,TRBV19,CASGLGRGSSYEQYF,TGTGCCAGTGGCCTGGGGCGGGGGAGCTCCTACGAGCAGTACTTC
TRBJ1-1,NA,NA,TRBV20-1,CKSAGNTEAFF,TGCAAAAGCGCAGGGAACACTGAAGCTTTCTTT
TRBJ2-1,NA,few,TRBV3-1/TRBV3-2,CASSPGDSAYNEQFF,TGTGCCAGCAGCCCCGGAGACTCCGCCTACAATGAGCAGTTCTTC
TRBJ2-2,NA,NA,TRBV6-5,CASSSRVNTGELFF,TGTGCCAGCAGTTCAAGGGTGAACACCGGGGAGCTGTTTTTT
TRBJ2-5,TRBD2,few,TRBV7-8,CASSRGTTQETQYF,TGTGCCAGCAGCCGGGGGACTACACAAGAGACCCAGTACTTC
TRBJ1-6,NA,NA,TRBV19,CASSMVGTPNSPLHF,TGTGCCAGTAGTATGGTGGGAACCCCGAATTCACCCCTCCACTTT
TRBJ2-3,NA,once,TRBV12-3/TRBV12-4,CASSFRDTQYF,TGTGCCAGCAGTTTCAGGGATACGCAGTATTTT
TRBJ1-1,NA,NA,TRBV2,CASSRHPGEGLGTEAFF,TGTGCCAGCAGTCGGCACCCCGGTGAGGGTTTGGGCACTGAAGCTTTCTTT
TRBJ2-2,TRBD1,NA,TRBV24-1,CATSSTGENTGELFF,TGTGCCACCAGTTCGACAGGGGAGAACACCGGGGAGCTGTTTTTT
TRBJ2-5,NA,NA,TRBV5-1,CASSFAGGGEETQYF,TGCGCCAGCAGCTTCGCCGGGGGTGGAGAGGAGACCCAGTACTTC
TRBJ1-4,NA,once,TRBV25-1,CASSEWEKLFF,TGTGCCAGCAGTGAATGGGAAAAACTGTTTTTT
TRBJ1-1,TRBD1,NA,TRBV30,CAWSRTGITEAFF,TGTGCCTGGAGCAGGACAGGGATCACTGAAGCTTTCTTT
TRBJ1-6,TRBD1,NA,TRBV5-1,CASSRTGADSPLHF,TGCGCCAGCAGCAGGACAGGGGCGGATTCACCCCTCCACTTT
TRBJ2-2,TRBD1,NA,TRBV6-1,CASSELGGAANTGELFF,TGTGCCAGCAGTGAGTTAGGGGGCGCAGCGAACACCGGGGAGCTGTTTTTT
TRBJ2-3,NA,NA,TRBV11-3,CASSSTPQGRTDTQYF,TGTGCCAGCAGCTCGACCCCACAGGGCCGAACAGATACGCAGTATTTT